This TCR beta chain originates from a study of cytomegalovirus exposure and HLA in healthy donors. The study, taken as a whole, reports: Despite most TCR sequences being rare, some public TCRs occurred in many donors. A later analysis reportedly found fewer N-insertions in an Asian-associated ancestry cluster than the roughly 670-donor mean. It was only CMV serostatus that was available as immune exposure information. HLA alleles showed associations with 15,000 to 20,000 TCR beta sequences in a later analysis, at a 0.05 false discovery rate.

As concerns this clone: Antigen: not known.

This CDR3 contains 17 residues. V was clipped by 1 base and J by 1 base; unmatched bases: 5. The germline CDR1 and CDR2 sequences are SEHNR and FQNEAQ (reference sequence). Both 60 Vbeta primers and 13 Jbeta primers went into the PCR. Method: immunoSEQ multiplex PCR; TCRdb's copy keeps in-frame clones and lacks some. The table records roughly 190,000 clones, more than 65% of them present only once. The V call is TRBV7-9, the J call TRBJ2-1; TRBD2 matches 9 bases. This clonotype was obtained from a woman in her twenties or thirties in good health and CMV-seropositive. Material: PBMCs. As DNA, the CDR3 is TGTGCCAGCAGCTTAGTTCTAGCGGGACAATCCTACAATGAGCAGTTCTTC. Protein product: CASSLVLAGQSYNEQFF.